This TCR beta chain was retrieved from a study of blood T cell repertoires in COVID-19. V gave up 3 bases and J gave up 6 bases; unmatched junction bases: 6. Germline values: CDR1 SGHKS, CDR2 YYEKEE (reference sequence). CDR3 size: 14 residues. Assay used: immunoSEQ multiplex PCR; TCRdb lists only in-frame clones, some missing. This sample yields 200,000 to 250,000 clones, of which about 86% are seen a single time; over 2.5% belongs to the top ten. There are many counts of this clone. Sequencing input: peripheral blood. The chain couples TRBV5-5 to TRBJ2-7; 10 bases line up with TRBD1. This sequence originates from a woman aged 30 to 39 who had recovered from COVID-19. The CDR3 nucleotides read TGTGCCAGCAGCTACCCGGGACAGGGGAGCGAGCAGTACTTC. Translated, it gives CASSYPGQGSEQYF.